Each of the 17 T cell receptor beta chains below was sequenced from the same sample in a study of cytomegalovirus exposure and HLA in healthy donors. Use of 60 Vbeta and 13 Jbeta primers characterized the PCR. TCRdb's copy holds only in-frame clones and misses some; the assay was immunoSEQ multiplex PCR. The table lists 100,000 to 150,000 clones, about 81% of them singletons. Material: PBMCs. These receptors were taken from a woman under 40 in good health and CMV-seronegative.

J is TRBJ2-3 and V is TRBV18, with a tentative D call TRBD2 (5 bases). The CDR3 sequence is 14 residues long. The V gene's germline CDR1 is KGHSH and CDR2 LQKENI. V dropped 0 bases and J dropped 4 bases, with 8 bases sitting between them. CDR3 loop: CASSPPAGSDTQYF. As DNA, the CDR3 is TGTGCCAGCTCACCACCCGCGGGTTCAGATACGCAGTATTTT.

J is TRBJ1-2 and V is TRBV6-6, with a tentative D call TRBD1 (6 bases). Germline loops: CDR1 MNHNY, CDR2 SVGAGI (reference sequence). Trimming took 7 bases from V and 5 from J, leaving 23 bases between them. The CDR3 extends over 16 amino acids. CDR3 nucleotide sequence: TGTGCCAGCACCCTACCCGGTCGGGGGGCAGGATATGGCTACACCTTC. It yields the protein CASTLPGRGAGYGYTF.

The V and J genes are TRBV18 and TRBJ2-7, with a tentative D call TRBD1 (5 bases). Looked up from germline, CDR1 is KGHSH and CDR2 is LQKENI. This CDR3 contains 13 residues. V was clipped by 3 bases and J by 4 bases, with 10 bases between them. The CDR3 reads CASSPSQEYEQYF. CDR3 DNA sequence: TGTGCCAGCTCACCGTCACAGGAGTACGAGCAGTACTTC.

This chain joins TRBV7-6 and TRBJ2-3, with 13 nucleotides matching TRBD2. Germline V lookup: CDR1 SGHVS, CDR2 FNYEAQ. Trimming cost V 1 base and J 7 bases; bases outside gene matches: 11. The CDR3 consists of 18 residues. The DNA of the CDR3 is TGTGCCAGCAGCTTAGTGGGACTAGCGGGGAAGTTCTCGTATACGCAGTATTTT. This codes for CASSLVGLAGKFSYTQYF.

The V gene is TRBV5-4, the J gene TRBJ1-2, with D unclear. The CDR3 runs 12 residues. In germline, CDR1 is SGHNT, CDR2 YYREEE (reference sequence). V was pared by 2 bases and J by 4 bases, with 6 bases between. The CDR3, as DNA: TGTGCCAGCAGCTTCGACTCCTATGGCTACACCTTC. It yields the protein CASSFDSYGYTF.

V gene TRBV6-6 combines with J gene TRBJ2-7, with D possibly matching TRBD1 (5 bases). The CDR3 spans 15 residues. Trimming took off 2 bases at V and 6 bases at J, with 17 bases between the two ends. Germline CDR1 MNHNY, CDR2 SVGAGI (reference sequence). In DNA form, the CDR3 reads TGTGCCAGCAGTTACGCGCTAGGGGCCGAGAGCGAGCAGTACTTC. Translated: CASSYALGAESEQYF.

With respect to this clone: Relative to the germline gene, one junction end is altered; a read error may explain this. In the same sample, other DNA sequences code for this CDR3. J is TRBJ1-1 and V is TRBV4-2, with D possibly TRBD1 on 5 matching bases. Germline loops: CDR1 LGHNA, CDR2 YNFKEQ. There are 15 residues in the CDR3. CDR3 amino acids: CASSQDRARGTEAFF. CDR3 bases: TGTGCCAGCAGCCAAGATCGGGCCCGGGGGACTGAAGCCTTCTTT.

The genes are TRBV28 and TRBJ2-1; 10 positions match TRBD2. Germline assignment: CDR1 MDHEN and CDR2 SYDVKM. The junction had 3 bases not matched to a gene; V was cut back by 6 bases and J by 10 bases. The CDR3 loop spans 12 amino acids. CDR3 sequence (DNA): TGTGCCAGCAGACTAGCGGGAAGAGAGCAGTTCTTC. It codes for CASRLAGREQFF.

V is TRBV2 and J is TRBJ1-2; 11 bases fit TRBD1. V was pared by 6 bases and J by 8 bases, with 8 bases of the junction left unmatched. CDR3 size: 14 residues. Germline V gives CDR1 SNHLY, CDR2 FYNNEI. CDR3 sequence: CASSQGQGARGYTF. CDR3 sequence (DNA): TGTGCCAGCAGCCAAGGACAGGGGGCGAGAGGCTACACCTTC.

The rearrangement uses TRBV5-1 and TRBJ1-3; D call uncertain. V was trimmed by 0 bases and J by 4 bases, leaving 14 bases between them. There are 16 residues in the CDR3. CDR1 and CDR2 (germline): SGHRS, YFSETQ. DNA for the CDR3: TGCGCCAGCAGCTTGGGCCCGGGATTAGACGGAAACACCATATATTTT. Protein sequence: CASSLGPGLDGNTIYF.

The rearrangement uses TRBV27 and TRBJ2-3, with 9 bases identical to TRBD2. The V gene's germline CDR1 is MNHEY and CDR2 SMNVEV (reference sequence). V shed 3 bases and J 2 bases; nucleotides not matched to a gene: 6. CDR3 length equals 16 residues. The CDR3 reads CASSLYSGGITDTQYF. In nucleotides, the CDR3 is TGTGCCAGCAGTTTGTATAGCGGGGGTATCACAGATACGCAGTATTTT.

Of note for this clone: Other DNA sequences in this sample translate to the same CDR3. This chain uses TRBV30 with TRBJ1-2; no clear D. The CDR3 consists of 13 residues. V was cut by 2 bases and J by 2 bases, with 9 bases left in between. From germline, CDR1 is GTSNPN and CDR2 SVGIG (reference sequence). The CDR3 here is CAWSRGLNYGYTF. The DNA for the CDR3 is TGTGCCTGGAGTCGAGGGCTCAACTATGGCTACACCTTC.

The chain recombines TRBV11-2 with TRBJ2-7; the D gene is possibly TRBD2 (6 bases). Deletions cut 5 bases from V and 4 bases from J, with 24 bases between. The CDR3 length is 17 residues. CDR1 and CDR2 (germline): SGHAT, FQNNGV. In DNA form, the CDR3 reads TGTGCCAGCAGCCCGCCCGGAGTAGGGGAGGCCGTATACGAGCAGTACTTC. It translates to CASSPPGVGEAVYEQYF.

The chain links TRBV18 to TRBJ2-3; D may be TRBD2 (6 bases). Per germline, CDR1 KGHSH and CDR2 LQKENI. The germline V and J ends were trimmed by 3 bases and 0 bases, with 7 bases remaining between them. The CDR3 sequence is 14 residues long. Written as DNA, the CDR3 is TGTGCCAGCTCACCTAGCGGTAGCACAGATACGCAGTATTTT. Amino acid sequence: CASSPSGSTDTQYF.

The rearrangement joins TRBV7-3 to TRBJ2-7; TRBD1 might be the D (6 bases). Germline CDR1 is SGHTA and CDR2 is FQGTGA. The V end was cut by 4 bases, the J end by 5 bases, with 12 bases between. The CDR3 has 13 residues. DNA of the CDR3: TGTGCCAGCAGCTCCTACAGGGATAACGAGCAGTACTTC. Protein sequence: CASSSYRDNEQYF.

The chain has TRBV2 and TRBJ2-2, with TRBD1 as a possible D gene (6 bases). Between the trimmed V and J ends, which lost 5 bases and 5 bases, there was a span of 12 bases. The germline gives CDR1 SNHLY, CDR2 FYNNEI. This CDR3 spans 14 amino acids. The CDR3 nucleotides read TGTGCCAGCAGTCTCTCAGGGGCTACCGGGGAGCTGTTTTTT. It codes for CASSLSGATGELFF.

The chain links TRBV19 to TRBJ2-1, with 7 bases identical to TRBD2. This CDR3 region has 16 residues. V shed 2 bases, J shed 1 base, and the junction held 5 bases outside the gene matches. Looked up from germline, CDR1 is LNHDA and CDR2 is SQIVND (reference sequence). CDR3 in amino acids: CASSISSGGSYNEQFF. The CDR3 coding sequence is TGTGCCAGTAGTATATCGTCGGGGGGTTCCTACAATGAGCAGTTCTTC.